The 24 T cell receptor beta chains presented below share a single source sample, sequenced in a study of blood T cell repertoires in COVID-19. Profiling relied on immunoSEQ multiplex PCR, and the TCRdb table lists in-frame clones only, not all of them. The profile shows about 89,000 clones, about 91% of them singletons. The sequencing input was peripheral blood. These receptors originate from a human donor with active COVID-19. The donor label of this sample is uncertain.

The chain joins TRBV9 to TRBJ2-7, with D tentatively TRBD2 (5 bases). Trimming stripped 0 bases from V and 3 bases from J, with 13 bases between. The germline V gene has CDR1 SGDLS and CDR2 YYNGEE. The CDR3 has 15 amino acids. The CDR3 here is CASSVAGGEHYEQYF. As DNA, the CDR3 is TGTGCCAGCAGCGTAGCTGGTGGGGAGCACTACGAGCAGTACTTC.

The chain is built from TRBV7-9 and TRBJ1-5; 10 bases are a match to TRBD1. The CDR3 runs to 16 residues. The trim removed 4 bases at V and 5 bases at J, leaving 8 bases unmatched. Germline V gene sequence: CDR1 SEHNR, CDR2 FQNEAQ (reference sequence). For the CDR3, the DNA is TGTGCCAGCAGCTCGGGCTTTGGACAGGGGGATCAGCCCCAGCATTTT. Residues: CASSSGFGQGDQPQHF.

The rearrangement uses TRBV14 and TRBJ1-2; no clear D gene. The germline V gene encodes CDR1 SGHDN and CDR2 FVKESK. The CDR3 runs 13 residues. V was shortened by 1 base and J by 5 bases, with 8 bases between the two germline ends. CDR3 protein: CASSQAQEYGYTF. The CDR3 DNA reads as TGTGCCAGCAGCCAAGCGCAGGAATATGGCTACACCTTC.

The sample holds a few counts of this clone. The chain employs TRBV29-1 and TRBJ2-7; 7 nucleotides match TRBD1. CDR3 length: 13 amino acids. Germline CDR1 and CDR2: SQVTM and ANQGSEA. J was trimmed by 4 bases and V by 3 bases; bases with no gene match: 6. As DNA, the CDR3 is TGCAGCGTTGACGGGACAGCAGTTTACGAGCAGTACTTC. It is translated as CSVDGTAVYEQYF.

V gene TRBV19 combines with J gene TRBJ2-2; D call uncertain. Per germline, CDR1 LNHDA and CDR2 SQIVND (reference sequence). Trimming removed 6 bases at V and 1 base at J, with 6 bases between. The CDR3 loop spans 13 amino acids. CDR3: CASRNRNTGELFF. The CDR3 nucleotides are TGTGCCAGTAGGAACAGGAACACCGGGGAGCTGTTTTTT. Supplemented by reference TRBV19 and TRBJ2-2, the full variable domain reads DGGITQSPKYLFRKEGQNVTLSCEQNLNHDAMYWYRQDPGQGLRLIYYSQIVNDFQKGDIAEGYSVSREKKESFPLTVTSAQKNPTAFYLCASRNRNTGELFFGEGSRLTVL.

The chain is built from TRBV28 and TRBJ2-7, with D perhaps matching TRBD2 (6 bases). This CDR3 has 12 amino acids. Trimming left V 11 bases short and J 3 bases short, with 14 bases between. Per germline, CDR1 MDHEN and CDR2 SYDVKM. The CDR3 nucleotides read TGTGCCGGGGGGTCGTCTTTCTACGAGCAGTACTTC. Protein product: CAGGSSFYEQYF.

A single count supports this clone. The chain employs TRBV13 and TRBJ2-1, with D perhaps TRBD2 (5 bases). Trimming shortened V by 5 bases and J by 0 bases, and 11 bases separated the two germline ends. The length of the CDR3 is 15 residues. CDR1 is PRHDT, CDR2 FYEKMQ, per germline (reference sequence). This CDR3 is CASSVSVSSYNEQFF. CDR3 nucleotides: TGTGCCAGCAGCGTTAGCGTTAGCTCCTACAATGAGCAGTTCTTC.

This chain links TRBV11-2 with TRBJ2-7, with 7 bases matching TRBD2. CDR1 is SGHAT and CDR2 is FQNNGV in the germline V gene. The CDR3 contains 16 residues. The V gene end was trimmed by 5 bases and the J gene end by 6 bases; junction bases not matched to a gene: 16. CDR3 region: CASSPPRGAGRREQYF. The CDR3 nucleotides read TGTGCCAGCAGCCCCCCCCGAGGAGCGGGGAGGCGCGAGCAGTACTTC.

The rearrangement uses TRBV5-6 and TRBJ2-7; possibly TRBD2 for D (7 bases). V lost 6 bases and J lost 3, with 16 bases in between. The CDR3 is made up of 14 amino acids. Germline CDR1 is SGHDT and CDR2 is YYEEEE. The CDR3 bases are TGTGCCAGCACCCGAGGGGGAGGGGTCTACGAGCAGTACTTC. The encoded protein is CASTRGGGVYEQYF.

This chain's CDR3 is CASRGGTANEKLFF. CDR3 in DNA: TGTGCCAGCAGAGGAGGGACTGCTAATGAAAAACTGTTTTTT. The V gene is TRBV25-1, the J gene TRBJ1-4, with D possibly being TRBD1 (5 bases). V was shortened by 6 bases and J by 3 bases, with 11 bases between the two germline ends. Germline V gene sequence: CDR1 MGHDK, CDR2 SYGVNS. The CDR3 is 14 amino acids.

This chain connects TRBV5-5 to TRBJ2-6; tentatively, D is TRBD1 (5 bases). The germline V and J ends were trimmed by 0 bases and 4 bases, with 11 bases remaining between them. CDR1 and CDR2 (germline): SGHKS, YYEKEE (reference sequence). There are 16 residues in the CDR3. This CDR3 reads CASSLVAGPGANVLTF. CDR3 coding DNA: TGTGCCAGCAGCTTGGTGGCAGGGCCCGGGGCCAACGTCCTGACTTTC.

The chain uses TRBV28 and TRBJ2-3; D possibly corresponds to TRBD2 (6 bases). CDR1 and CDR2 from the germline V gene are MDHEN and SYDVKM. The CDR3 consists of 15 residues. V lost 4 bases and J lost 0, with 11 bases in between. CDR3 nucleotide sequence: TGTGCCAGCAGTTCTCCGGAGGGTAGCACAGATACGCAGTATTTT. It translates to CASSSPEGSTDTQYF. Together with reference TRBV28 and TRBJ2-3, the CDR3 gives the full variable domain: DVKVTQSSRYLVKRTGEKVFLECVQDMDHENMFWYRQDPGLGLRLIYFSYDVKMKEKGDIPEGYSVSREKKERFSLILESASTNQTSMYLCASSSPEGSTDTQYFGPGTRLTVL.

V and J are TRBV7-9 and TRBJ2-7, with 9 nucleotides matching TRBD2. Germline V gene lookup returns CDR1 SEHNR and CDR2 FQNEAQ (reference sequence). The ends lost 3 bases at V and 0 bases at J; junction bases unmatched: 3. The CDR3 contains 15 residues. This CDR3 is CASSLERGDSYEQYF. In DNA form, the CDR3 reads TGTGCCAGCAGCTTGGAGCGGGGGGACTCCTACGAGCAGTACTTC.

The chain carries TRBV11-3 and TRBJ2-1, with TRBD2 matching over 9 bases. Germline-derived CDR1 and CDR2 are SGHNT and YENEEA. This CDR3 spans 17 amino acids. V shed 0 bases, J shed 8 bases, and the junction held 11 bases outside the gene matches. For the CDR3, the DNA is TGTGCCAGCAGCTTAGATGGGACAGCGGGGGGCCTGTATGAGCAGTTCTTC. Translation gives CASSLDGTAGGLYEQFF.

This sequence joins TRBV5-6 and TRBJ1-6; 8 bases are shared with TRBD1. Germline CDR1 SGHDT, CDR2 YYEEEE. V gave up 1 base and J gave up 8 bases; unmatched junction bases: 5. CDR3 length: 15 residues. This CDR3 reads CASSLNQGAHSPLHF. CDR3 coding DNA: TGTGCCAGCAGCTTGAATCAGGGGGCACATTCACCCCTCCACTTT.

This chain uses TRBV3-1 (or the pseudogene TRBV3-2) with TRBJ2-7; 7 bases map to TRBD2. The V gene end was trimmed by 7 bases and the J gene end by 6 bases; junction bases not matched to a gene: 9. There are 13 residues in the CDR3. The germline V gene encodes CDR1 LGHDT and CDR2 YNNKEL (reference sequence). The CDR3: CASNHLSGGEQYF. The CDR3 nucleotides are TGTGCCAGCAATCACTTGTCGGGGGGCGAGCAGTACTTC.

V usage is TRBV5-1 and J usage is TRBJ1-4, with TRBD1 identical over 7 bases. The CDR3 has 17 amino acids. With V trimmed by 2 bases and J by 0 bases, 7 bases remained unmatched. Germline lookup yields CDR1 SGHRS and CDR2 YFSETQ. The CDR3 is CASSFPGTDATNEKLFF. DNA of the CDR3: TGCGCCAGCAGCTTTCCCGGGACAGACGCAACTAATGAAAAACTGTTTTTT.

The CDR3 region is CASSERRGRDSGELFF. The CDR3 bases are TGTGCCAGCAGTGAACGGCGGGGGCGGGATAGCGGGGAGCTGTTTTTT. The genes are TRBV2 and TRBJ2-2, with D possibly TRBD2 on 7 matching bases. Trimming removed 2 bases from V and 7 bases from J, with 17 bases in between. From germline, CDR1 is SNHLY and CDR2 FYNNEI. The length of the CDR3 is 16 residues.

The V call is TRBV7-6, the J call TRBJ2-1; 8 bases agree with TRBD2. Germline loops: CDR1 SGHVS, CDR2 FNYEAQ. Unmatched junction bases numbered 9, after V lost 5 bases and J lost 3 bases. The CDR3 is made up of 16 amino acids. The CDR3 loop reads CASSPPAGEIYNEQFF. The CDR3 bases are TGTGCCAGCAGCCCCCCAGCGGGGGAGATCTACAATGAGCAGTTCTTC.

The rearrangement links TRBV19 to TRBJ2-5; 12 bases map to TRBD2. The V gene's germline CDR1 is LNHDA and CDR2 SQIVND (reference sequence). V shed 6 bases, J shed 1 base, and the junction held 6 bases outside the gene matches. The CDR3 has 16 residues. The CDR3 sequence: CASSLSSGGAQETQYF. DNA of the CDR3: TGTGCCAGTAGCCTATCTAGCGGGGGGGCCCAAGAGACCCAGTACTTC. Full variable domain (missing parts from reference TRBV19 and TRBJ2-5): DGGITQSPKYLFRKEGQNVTLSCEQNLNHDAMYWYRQDPGQGLRLIYYSQIVNDFQKGDIAEGYSVSREKKESFPLTVTSAQKNPTAFYLCASSLSSGGAQETQYFGPGTRLLVL.

The chain combines TRBV6-4 with TRBJ2-2; D gene uncertain. Looked up from germline, CDR1 is MRHNA and CDR2 is SNTAGT. This CDR3 is 10 amino acids long. Deletions cut 5 bases from V and 8 bases from J, with 3 bases between. The CDR3 region is CASSRGELFF. CDR3 DNA: TGTGCCAGCAGTCGTGGGGAGCTGTTTTTT.

The rearrangement joins TRBV5-6 to TRBJ1-6; TRBD1 matches 9 bases. The CDR3 loop spans 17 amino acids. The germline V gene encodes CDR1 SGHDT and CDR2 YYEEEE. J gave up 1 base and V 4 bases, and 6 bases lay outside the gene matches. The CDR3 sequence is CASSALQGASYNSPLHF. The CDR3, as DNA: TGTGCCAGCAGCGCATTACAGGGGGCGTCCTATAATTCACCCCTCCACTTT. Variable domain in full (rest from reference TRBV5-6 and TRBJ1-6): DAGVTQSPTHLIKTRGQQVTLRCSPKSGHDTVSWYQQALGQGPQFIFQYYEEEERQRGNFPDRFSGHQFPNYSSELNVNALLLGDSALYLCASSALQGASYNSPLHFGNGTRLTVT.

This CDR3 reads CASSLTGHGNQPQHF. Written as DNA, the CDR3 is TGTGCCAGCAGTTTGACAGGGCACGGCAATCAGCCCCAGCATTTT. This chain joins TRBV28 and TRBJ1-5; 7 bases match TRBD1. Germline-derived CDR1 and CDR2 are MDHEN and SYDVKM. This CDR3 has 15 amino acids. V dropped 3 bases and J dropped 2; count of bases not matched to a gene: 4. Complete variable domain (other parts from reference TRBV28 and TRBJ1-5): DVKVTQSSRYLVKRTGEKVFLECVQDMDHENMFWYRQDPGLGLRLIYFSYDVKMKEKGDIPEGYSVSREKKERFSLILESASTNQTSMYLCASSLTGHGNQPQHFGDGTRLSIL.

The rearrangement uses TRBV5-6 and TRBJ1-2; D is unclear. V gave up 4 bases and J gave up 4 bases, with 20 bases separating them. CDR1 SGHDT and CDR2 YYEEEE come from the germline V gene. The CDR3 loop spans 16 amino acids. CDR3: CASSVISSFEGYGYTF. The CDR3 DNA follows: TGTGCCAGCAGCGTAATATCCTCTTTTGAGGGCTATGGCTACACCTTC.